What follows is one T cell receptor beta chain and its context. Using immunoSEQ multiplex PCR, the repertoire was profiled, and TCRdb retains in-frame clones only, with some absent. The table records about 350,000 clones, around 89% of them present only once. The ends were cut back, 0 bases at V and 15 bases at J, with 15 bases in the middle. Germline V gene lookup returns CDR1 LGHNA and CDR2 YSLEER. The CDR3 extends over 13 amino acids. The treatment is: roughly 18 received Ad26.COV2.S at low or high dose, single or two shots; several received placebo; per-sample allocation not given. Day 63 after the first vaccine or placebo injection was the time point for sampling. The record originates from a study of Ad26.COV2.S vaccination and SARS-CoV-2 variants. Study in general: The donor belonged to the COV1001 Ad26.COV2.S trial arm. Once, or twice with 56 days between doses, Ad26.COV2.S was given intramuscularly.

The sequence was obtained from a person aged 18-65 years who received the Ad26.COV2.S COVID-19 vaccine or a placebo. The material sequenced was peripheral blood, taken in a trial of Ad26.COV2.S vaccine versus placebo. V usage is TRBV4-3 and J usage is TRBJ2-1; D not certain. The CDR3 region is CASSQERLSDLFF. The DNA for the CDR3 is TGCGCCAGCAGCCAAGAAAGATTGTCCGATCTGTTCTTC.